A single sample gave rise to the 23 T cell receptor beta chains below, sequenced in a study of T cells in Graves' hyperthyroidism and ophthalmopathy. RNA transcripts served as the template for amplifying TCR beta CDR3 regions. A first-round RT-PCR of the TCR CDR3 used the HTBI primer set. Using its own MiXCR run on the multiplex PCR reads, TCRdb lists one record per CDR3 protein. This sample has about 58,000 distinct CDR3 sequences; roughly 50% occur once, and the top ten carry 9.5% to 15%. Sequenced: blood. Source of these receptors: a woman in her 30s with Graves' ophthalmopathy.

This clonotype was seen repeatedly, ten times or more. This chain uses TRBV5-5 with TRBJ2-1, with D uncertain. V dropped 0 bases and J dropped 2 bases, with 9 bases sitting between them. Germline lookup yields CDR1 SGHKS and CDR2 YYEKEE (reference sequence). The CDR3 sequence is 15 residues long. Here the CDR3 reads CASSLVQATYNEQFF. Here the CDR3 DNA reads TGTGCCAGCAGCTTGGTCCAGGCCACCTACAATGAGCAGTTCTTC.

The chain has TRBV25-1 and TRBJ2-1; a possible D gene is TRBD1 (5 bases). Trimming stripped 6 bases from V and 0 bases from J, with 12 bases between. Looked up from germline, CDR1 is MGHDK and CDR2 is SYGVNS. CDR3 length equals 15 residues. The CDR3 here is CASRSRGSSYNEQFF. In DNA, the CDR3 is TGTGCCAGCAGATCAAGGGGTAGCTCCTACAATGAGCAGTTCTTC.

This clonotype appeared a few times. The chain couples TRBV9 to TRBJ1-2; 9 bases match TRBD1. This CDR3 region has 14 residues. Looked up from germline, CDR1 is SGDLS and CDR2 is YYNGEE. Trimming cost V 7 bases and J 7 bases; bases outside gene matches: 11. The CDR3 reads CASSPPTGGSGYTF. CDR3 DNA: TGTGCCAGCTCACCCCCAACAGGGGGCAGTGGCTACACCTTC.

CDR3 protein: CASSSDRLIGYEQYF. The CDR3 DNA reads as TGTGCCAGCAGTTCTGACAGGTTAATAGGGTACGAGCAGTACTTC. The V and J genes are TRBV27 and TRBJ2-5; tentatively, D is TRBD1 (6 bases). The J call may be in error: the DNA end matches TRBJ2-7 better. The V gene's germline CDR1 is MNHEY and CDR2 SMNVEV (reference sequence). The CDR3 runs to 15 residues.

This clonotype was observed many times. A much larger clone differs by one base, so this may be a read error. This sequence joins TRBV29-1 and TRBJ2-3, with 7 positions matching TRBD2. Germline values: CDR1 SQVTM, CDR2 ANQGSEA. The CDR3 runs to 13 residues. The CDR3 loop is CSVEAAAGDTQCF. For the CDR3, the DNA is TGCAGCGTTGAAGCGGCGGCGGGAGATACGCAGTGTTTT.

This clonotype was observed many times. V and J are TRBV14 and TRBJ2-7; the D gene is possibly TRBD1 (6 bases). Deletions cut 0 bases from V and 3 bases from J, with 12 bases between. This CDR3 comprises 15 residues. Germline V lookup: CDR1 SGHDN, CDR2 FVKESK. The CDR3 protein is CASSQDQQGVYEQYF. The CDR3 DNA follows: TGTGCCAGCAGCCAAGATCAACAGGGAGTCTACGAGCAGTACTTC.

The V gene is TRBV12-1, the J gene TRBJ1-1; the D call of TRBD1 is as the table states it, not checked on the DNA. TRBV12-1 is annotated as a pseudogene. The CDR3 sequence is 14 residues long. The CDR3 here is CASSIRDRNAEAFF. DNA for the CDR3: TGTGCCAGCAGCATCCGGGACAGGAACGCTGAAGCTTTCTTT.

Note on this clonotype: The junction departs from germline at one end; a sequencing error may be responsible. This chain connects TRBV4-2 to TRBJ1-2, with a weak D call TRBD1 (5 bases). Germline-derived CDR1 and CDR2 are LGHNA and YNFKEQ. CDR3 length equals 16 residues. CDR3 sequence: CASRQEAVQGNYGYTF. The CDR3 DNA reads TGTGCCAGCCGCCAAGAAGCTGTCCAGGGTAACTATGGCTACACCTTC.

About this clonotype itself: This clone may be a read error of a much larger clone one base away. The chain couples TRBV28 to TRBJ1-3; tentatively, D is TRBD1 (6 bases). There are 14 residues in the CDR3. The germline V gene has CDR1 MDHEN and CDR2 SYDVKM. The CDR3 coding sequence is TGTGCCAGCAGTGGAACAGGGTCTGGAAACACCAGATATTTT. This sequence encodes CASSGTGSGNTRYF.

This clonotype was counted at least ten times. The V gene is TRBV6-5, the J gene TRBJ2-2; the D gene is possibly TRBD1 (6 bases). Germline V CDR1 and CDR2: MNHEY, SVGAGI. The CDR3 covers 16 residues. The ends were cut back, 6 bases at V and 3 bases at J, with 17 bases in the middle. CDR3 in amino acids: CASRPHLGQHTGELFF. The CDR3 DNA sequence: TGTGCCAGCAGGCCCCATCTTGGACAGCACACCGGGGAGCTGTTTTTT.

For this clonotype: Germline and junction disagree at one end, which may indicate a read error. This chain uses TRBV18 with TRBJ1-3, with no clear D. Germline CDR1 reads KGHSH; CDR2 reads LQKENI. This CDR3 is built from 15 residues. CDR3 region: CTSSHPLKSGDTIYF. CDR3 sequence (DNA): TGTACCAGCTCACATCCATTGAAGTCCGGAGACACCATATATTTT.

As regards this clonotype: This could be a read error, since a much larger clone is one nucleotide away. The gene calls are TRBV28 and TRBJ1-1, with 9 bases aligning to TRBD1. This CDR3 contains 15 residues. Per germline, CDR1 MDHEN and CDR2 SYDVKM. DNA of the CDR3: TGTGCCAGCATTACCGGGACAGGGCTGAACACTGAAGCTCTCTTT. The encoded protein is CASITGTGLNTEALF.

Many counts were recorded for this clonotype. Possible read error: a much larger clone is one base away. This sequence joins TRBV7-2 and TRBJ2-7, with a possible D match to TRBD1 (5 bases). The CDR3 is 15 amino acids. Per germline, CDR1 SGHTA and CDR2 FQGNSA. The V gene lost 6 bases and the J gene lost 2 bases, with 17 bases spanning the gap. CDR3 sequence: CASRRQGIPAYEQYF. The CDR3 nucleotides read TGTGCCAGCAGACGTCAGGGTATACCTGCCTACGAGCAGTACTTC.

The table lists this clonotype with a few counts. A read error is possible here, since a much larger clone lies one base away. V gene TRBV6-2 or TRBV6-3 combines with J gene TRBJ1-2; D gene unclear. The V gene's germline CDR1 is MNHEY and CDR2 SVGEGT. This CDR3 is built from 14 residues. CDR3 amino acids: CASSYTPTNYGYAF. CDR3 DNA: TGTGCCAGCAGTTACACCCCAACTAACTATGGCTACGCCTTC.

The chain combines TRBV7-3 with TRBJ2-5; D gene ambiguous. Germline lookup yields CDR1 SGHTA and CDR2 FQGTGA. V lost 5 bases, J lost 1 base, and 11 bases lay in between. This CDR3 is 14 amino acids long. DNA for the CDR3: TGTGCCAGCAGCCCCATGGGGTTCCAAGAGACCCAGTACTTC. It translates to CASSPMGFQETQYF. Full variable domain (missing parts from reference TRBV7-3 and TRBJ2-5): GAGVSQTPSNKVTEKGKYVELRCDPISGHTALYWYRQSLGQGPEFLIYFQGTGAADDSGLPNDRFFAVRPEGSVSTLKIQRTERGDSAVYLCASSPMGFQETQYFGPGTRLLVL.

This clonotype has a count of ten or more. This chain links TRBV2 with TRBJ2-7; perhaps TRBD2 as D (6 bases). Per germline, CDR1 SNHLY and CDR2 FYNNEI. With 7 bases removed from V and 3 bases from J, the gap between germline ends came to 16 bases. This CDR3 region has 14 residues. CDR3 bases: TGTGCCAGCAACCCCCGACTAGAGATCTACGAGCAGTACTTC. Protein sequence: CASNPRLEIYEQYF.

The chain joins TRBV5-4 to TRBJ2-5; weak D call: TRBD2 (6 bases). V lost 2 bases and J 5 bases, leaving 10 bases between the germline ends. CDR3 length equals 13 residues. CDR1 is SGHNT and CDR2 is YYREEE in the germline V gene (reference sequence). The CDR3 loop is CASSFRSGETQYF. The CDR3 DNA sequence: TGTGCCAGCAGCTTTCGGAGCGGGGAGACCCAGTACTTC. The variable domain in full, completed from reference TRBV5-4 and TRBJ2-5, reads ETGVTQSPTHLIKTRGQQVTLRCSSQSGHNTVSWYQQALGQGPQFIFQYYREEENGRGNFPPRFSGLQFPNYSSELNVNALELDDSALYLCASSFRSGETQYFGPGTRLLVL.

This clonotype was seen many times. The chain is built from TRBV14 and TRBJ1-4, with a weak D call TRBD1 (6 bases). This CDR3 spans 15 amino acids. Germline V gene sequence: CDR1 SGHDN, CDR2 FVKESK. The V end was cut by 4 bases, the J end by 7 bases, with 16 bases between. The chain's CDR3 is CASSPQGGKGEKLFF. The DNA for the CDR3 is TGTGCCAGCAGCCCACAAGGGGGTAAGGGTGAAAAACTGTTTTTT.

In this sample, this clonotype turned up a few times. The junction differs from germline at one of its ends, possibly a read error. The V and J genes are TRBV6-4 and TRBJ2-3, with D perhaps TRBD2 (5 bases). The length of the CDR3 is 15 residues. Germline V lookup: CDR1 MRHNA, CDR2 SNTAGT. The CDR3 DNA sequence: TGCGCCAGCGGTGACGAAGGGTCTAGCACAGATACGCAGTATTTT. This sequence encodes CASGDEGSSTDTQYF.

This clonotype has ten or more counts. The chain links TRBV19 to TRBJ2-7; unclear D gene. Germline V gene sequence: CDR1 LNHDA, CDR2 SQIVND (reference sequence). Trimming removed 3 bases at V and 2 bases at J, with 11 bases between. CDR3 length equals 14 residues. CDR3 in DNA: TGTGCCAGTAGTATGGTCGGCAGAACCTACGAGCAGTACTTC. It specifies CASSMVGRTYEQYF.

Regarding this clonotype: Since the CDR3 does not end with the conserved phenylalanine or tryptophan, this likely comes from a read error. The rearrangement links TRBV9 to TRBJ2-4; a possible D gene is TRBD2 (5 bases). The V end was cut by 4 bases, the J end by 1 base, with 12 bases between. The CDR3 runs to 15 residues. Looked up from germline, CDR1 is SGDLS and CDR2 is YYNGEE. As DNA, the CDR3 is TGTGCCAGCAGCTACTCGGGATTCGCCAAAAACATTCAGTACTGC. This gives the protein CASSYSGFAKNIQYC.

On this clonotype: The CDR3 carries no conserved terminal phenylalanine or tryptophan, so it likely arises from a read error. Because the CDR3's place on the DNA is in doubt, the DNA is left out and the CDR3 is given as listed by TCRdb. The chain combines TRBV12-3 or TRBV12-4 with TRBJ1-1. The CDR3 is 14 residues long, ends included. CDR3 protein: CASSLSSGFGEAFL.

This clonotype was picked up many times. The V call is TRBV28, the J call TRBJ1-6, with D unclear. Trimming took off 1 base at V and 7 bases at J, with 8 bases between the two ends. The CDR3 has 14 residues. CDR1 is MDHEN and CDR2 is SYDVKM in the germline V gene. This CDR3 is CASSLFLGNSPLHF. Here the CDR3 DNA reads TGTGCCAGCAGTTTATTCCTAGGGAATTCACCCCTCCACTTT.